The source of this T cell receptor beta chain is a study of graft-versus-host responses after intestinal transplantation. Study in general: Induction using anti-thymocyte globulin, followed by tacrolimus and steroids for around 3 years, was given to all recipients. Whole-study results and caveats: High graft-versus-host to host-versus-graft T cell clonal ratios marked allografts of patients with graft-donor macrochimerism. Marrow from the recipient contained GvH clones, some of which had appeared first in ileum or blood.

Remarks on this clone: What it binds is not known.

There are 13 residues in the CDR3. Unmatched junction bases numbered 1, after V lost 2 bases and J lost 7 bases. Per the germline V gene, CDR1 is SGDLS and CDR2 is YYNGEE. Produced via immunoSEQ multiplex PCR; TCRdb's table is partial and in-frame only. Of about 9,600 clones in the sample, nearly 95% are singletons; the top ten hold roughly 16%. The specimen comprised bone marrow, sampled 500 to 550 days after intestinal transplantation. This TCR was recovered from a human patient who received an intestinal transplant, so some T cells may come from the graft donor. This rearrangement joins TRBV9 to TRBJ2-7; 12 positions agree with TRBD2. The CDR3 region is CASSVGLAGEQYF. For the CDR3, the DNA is TGTGCCAGCAGCGTGGGACTAGCGGGTGAGCAGTACTTC.